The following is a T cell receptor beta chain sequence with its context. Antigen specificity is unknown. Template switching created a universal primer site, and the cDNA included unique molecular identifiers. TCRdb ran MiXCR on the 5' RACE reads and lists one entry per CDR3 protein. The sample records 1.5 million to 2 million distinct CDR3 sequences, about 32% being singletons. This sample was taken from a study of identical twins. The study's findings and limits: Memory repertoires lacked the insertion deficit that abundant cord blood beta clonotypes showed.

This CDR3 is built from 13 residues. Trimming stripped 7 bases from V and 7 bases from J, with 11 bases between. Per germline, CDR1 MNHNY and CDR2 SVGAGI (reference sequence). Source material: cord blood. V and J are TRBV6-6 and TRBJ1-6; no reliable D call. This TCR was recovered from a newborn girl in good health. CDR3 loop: CASMGSSNSPLHF. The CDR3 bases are TGTGCCAGCATGGGATCCTCAAATTCACCCCTCCACTTT.